This TCR beta chain was obtained from a study of Ad26.COV2.S vaccination and SARS-CoV-2 variants. Sample treatment: roughly 20 received Ad26.COV2.S at low or high dose, single or two shots; 5 received placebo; per-sample allocation not given. All samples were drawn on day 63, counting from the first vaccine or placebo injection. Germline assignment: CDR1 SGHRS and CDR2 YFSETQ. This CDR3 has 14 residues. V lost 3 bases, J lost 1 base, and 2 bases stayed unmatched. Some clones are missing from TCRdb's copy, which holds only in-frame ones; the method was immunoSEQ multiplex PCR. This sample carries 450,000 to 550,000 clones, roughly nine tenths of them seen once, and the ten largest clones take about 2.5%.

This receptor was obtained from a person between 18 and 59 years old who received the Ad26.COV2.S COVID-19 vaccine or a placebo. The chain carries TRBV5-1 and TRBJ2-3, with TRBD2 identical over 7 bases. The material was peripheral blood, obtained in a trial of Ad26.COV2.S vaccine versus placebo. The CDR3 spells CASSSREGTDTQYF. Written as DNA, the CDR3 is TGCGCCAGCAGCTCCCGGGAGGGCACAGATACGCAGTATTTT.